These 21 T cell receptor beta chains came from one sample sequenced in a study of shared clonotypes between healthy human individuals. The assay was immunoSEQ multiplex PCR, and TCRdb's table has in-frame clones only and misses some. Counted here are some 2,100,000 clones, about 94% occurring once; the ten biggest clones make up 0.1% to 0.15%. Material for sequencing was naive CD4+ T cells sorted from blood. Subset defined: CD45RA+ positively selected. These receptors all stem from a young man in good health.

The rearrangement joins TRBV30 to TRBJ2-1; D remains ambiguous. The germline gives CDR1 GTSNPN, CDR2 SVGIG (reference sequence). Trimming shortened V by 0 bases and J by 2 bases, and 11 bases separated the two germline ends. This CDR3 has 15 residues. The CDR3, as DNA: TGTGCCTGGAGTGTCGGGCGGTTGGCCTACAATGAGCAGTTCTTC. This sequence encodes CAWSVGRLAYNEQFF.

V usage is TRBV25-1 and J usage is TRBJ1-2; a weak D match, TRBD1 (6 bases). Trimming pared 6 bases from V and 7 bases from J, leaving 9 bases between. This CDR3 is built from 11 residues. In germline, CDR1 is MGHDK, CDR2 SYGVNS. The CDR3, as DNA: TGTGCCAGCAGCACAGGGTTTGGCTACACCTTC. Translated, it gives CASSTGFGYTF.

The genes are TRBV5-1 and TRBJ2-7; D assignment may be TRBD1 or TRBD2 (5 bases each). The germline V gene encodes CDR1 SGHRS and CDR2 YFSETQ. The CDR3 extends over 15 amino acids. V was clipped by 2 bases and J by 2 bases, with 14 bases between them. This CDR3 reads CASSFYGDVPYEQYF. Written as DNA, the CDR3 is TGCGCCAGCAGCTTCTATGGGGACGTTCCCTACGAGCAGTACTTC. Full variable domain (outside the CDR3, taken from reference TRBV5-1 and TRBJ2-7): KAGVTQTPRYLIKTRGQQVTLSCSPISGHRSVSWYQQTPGQGLQFLFEYFSETQRNKGNFPGRFSGRQFSNSRSEMNVSTLELGDSALYLCASSFYGDVPYEQYFGPGTRLTVT.

The rearrangement joins TRBV6-6 to TRBJ1-1; D unresolved. There are 15 residues in the CDR3. CDR1 MNHNY and CDR2 SVGAGI come from the germline V gene (reference sequence). The V and J ends lost 2 bases and 6 bases respectively, with 16 bases between them. CDR3 amino acids: CASSYGEKGIAEAFF. The CDR3 nucleotides are TGTGCCAGCAGTTACGGGGAAAAAGGGATCGCTGAAGCTTTCTTT.

The rearrangement joins TRBV27 to TRBJ1-4; D call uncertain. Germline V gene lookup returns CDR1 MNHEY and CDR2 SMNVEV (reference sequence). V shed 4 bases and J shed 0 bases, with 3 bases lying between them. CDR3 length: 13 residues. The CDR3, as DNA: TGTGCCAGCAGTTCCTCAACTAATGAAAAACTGTTTTTT. Encoded protein: CASSSSTNEKLFF.

This chain links TRBV3-2 with TRBJ1-1. TRBV3-2 is described as a pseudogene. The CDR3 consists of 9 residues. This CDR3 is CASSSKAFF. The DNA for the CDR3 is TGTGCCAGCAGTAGCAAAGCTTTCTTT.

The V gene is TRBV7-9, the J gene TRBJ2-7; no clear D gene. Germline-derived CDR1 and CDR2 are SEHNR and FQNEAQ (reference sequence). Between the trimmed V and J ends, which lost 3 bases and 1 base, there was a span of 4 bases. The CDR3 is 12 amino acids. This CDR3 is CASSFASYEQYF. CDR3 coding DNA: TGTGCCAGCAGCTTCGCTTCCTACGAGCAGTACTTC.

The chain joins TRBV6-1 to TRBJ1-3, with D hard to call. The V end lost 3 bases, the J end lost 1 base, and 10 bases lay between the germline ends. Germline CDR1 reads MNHNS; CDR2 reads SASEGT. The CDR3 sequence is 15 residues long. CDR3 region: CASSDGSSSGNTIYF. The CDR3 nucleotides are TGTGCCAGCAGTGATGGTAGTTCTTCTGGAAACACCATATATTTT.

The chain couples TRBV28 to TRBJ1-5; weak D call: TRBD1 (6 bases). The CDR3 sequence is 15 residues long. Germline CDR1 MDHEN, CDR2 SYDVKM. V was pared by 5 bases and J by 0 bases, with 11 bases between. The CDR3 DNA sequence: TGTGCCAGCAGTCCGAGGACAGTTAGCAATCAGCCCCAGCATTTT. Protein sequence: CASSPRTVSNQPQHF.

V and J are TRBV19 and TRBJ1-2; D is undetermined. Germline CDR1 reads LNHDA; CDR2 reads SQIVND (reference sequence). The V end lost 3 bases, the J end lost 10 bases, and 9 bases lay between the germline ends. There are 11 residues in the CDR3. The CDR3 here is CASSISLFYTF. CDR3 coding DNA: TGTGCCAGTAGTATCTCCCTCTTCTACACCTTC.

This clone was seen a single time. The same CDR3 can be traced to other DNA sequences in this sample. The J gene is TRBJ2-7, the V gene TRBV18; 10 bases match TRBD2. The trim removed 4 bases at V and 0 bases at J, leaving 3 bases unmatched. The V gene's germline CDR1 is KGHSH and CDR2 LQKENI. This CDR3 region has 15 residues. The DNA for the CDR3 is TGTGCCAGCTCACGCTCTAGCGGGAGCTCCTACGAGCAGTACTTC. Translating it yields CASSRSSGSSYEQYF.

The gene calls are TRBV7-2 and TRBJ1-2, with D maybe TRBD1 (6 bases). The germline V gene has CDR1 SGHTA and CDR2 FQGNSA. V lost 10 bases, J lost 8 bases, and 14 bases lay in between. The CDR3 covers 11 residues. The CDR3 reads CATREGGGYTF. Written as DNA, the CDR3 is TGTGCCACCAGGGAGGGGGGAGGCTACACCTTC.

CDR3 in DNA: TGTGCCAGCTCACCCAGGGATTCGATCTCCTACGAGCAGTACTTC. This translates into CASSPRDSISYEQYF. This rearrangement joins TRBV18 to TRBJ2-7; D perhaps matches TRBD1 (5 bases). Trimming removed 3 bases at V and 0 bases at J, with 12 bases between. This CDR3 is built from 15 residues. CDR1 and CDR2 from the germline V gene are KGHSH and LQKENI.

This clone has more than one count but fewer than ten. The same CDR3 can be traced to other DNA sequences in this sample. This chain links TRBV20-1 with TRBJ1-1; the D is unclear. CDR1 is DFQATT, CDR2 SNEGSKA, per germline (reference sequence). Deletions cut 3 bases from V and 7 bases from J, with 9 bases between. The CDR3 spans 11 residues. This chain's CDR3 is CSASQGGEAFF. CDR3 DNA sequence: TGCAGTGCTAGTCAAGGAGGTGAAGCTTTCTTT.

The rearrangement joins TRBV18 to TRBJ2-7; a weak D match, TRBD2 (6 bases). Trimming stripped 3 bases from V and 1 base from J, with 16 bases between. This CDR3 contains 16 residues. The germline V gene has CDR1 KGHSH and CDR2 LQKENI. CDR3 in amino acids: CASSPSLAGGSYEQYF. The CDR3, as DNA: TGTGCCAGCTCACCCTCACTAGCTGGTGGGTCCTACGAGCAGTACTTC.

The chain's CDR3 is CASSYRAGGASTEAFF. CDR3 nucleotides: TGTGCCAGCAGTTACAGAGCCGGGGGGGCGAGCACTGAAGCTTTCTTT. This chain connects TRBV6-5 to TRBJ1-1; possible D gene TRBD1, 6 bases. In germline, CDR1 is MNHEY, CDR2 SVGAGI. This CDR3 has 16 amino acids. V was pared by 2 bases and J by 4 bases, with 17 bases between.

The rearrangement uses TRBV5-1 and TRBJ2-5; D perhaps matches TRBD2 (5 bases). This CDR3 is built from 16 residues. Germline CDR1 is SGHRS and CDR2 is YFSETQ. The V and J ends lost 3 bases and 4 bases respectively, with 19 bases between them. CDR3 in DNA: TGCGCCAGCAGCTACGATGGGGAGATGTGGCGAGAGACCCAGTACTTC. Translating it yields CASSYDGEMWRETQYF.

The rearrangement links TRBV7-2 to TRBJ2-3, with D possibly being TRBD2 (5 bases). Germline-derived CDR1 and CDR2 are SGHTA and FQGNSA. The V gene lost 1 base and the J gene lost 14 bases, with 16 bases spanning the gap. There are 13 residues in the CDR3. Written as DNA, the CDR3 is TGTGCCAGCAGCTTAGTCTCCAGCGGATCAGGGTATTTT. It yields the protein CASSLVSSGSGYF.

The chain is built from TRBV7-9 and TRBJ2-5, with TRBD2 matching over 12 bases. This CDR3 has 14 amino acids. V shed 5 bases and J 5 bases; nucleotides not matched to a gene: 3. Per germline, CDR1 SEHNR and CDR2 FQNEAQ (reference sequence). CDR3 in amino acids: CASSKTSGGETQYF. DNA for the CDR3: TGTGCCAGCAGCAAGACTAGCGGGGGTGAGACCCAGTACTTC.

The chain joins TRBV9 to TRBJ1-1; D is possibly TRBD1 (6 bases). V was clipped by 3 bases and J by 1 base, with 16 bases between them. The CDR3 covers 16 residues. Germline CDR1 SGDLS, CDR2 YYNGEE. CDR3 amino acids: CASSAPSQGSNTEAFF. CDR3 nucleotide sequence: TGTGCCAGCAGCGCCCCTTCACAGGGTTCGAACACTGAAGCTTTCTTT.

This chain links TRBV5-4 with TRBJ2-5, with D possibly TRBD1 on 5 matching bases. Per germline, CDR1 SGHNT and CDR2 YYREEE (reference sequence). The CDR3 consists of 14 residues. The V gene lost 4 bases and the J gene lost 5 bases, with 15 bases spanning the gap. CDR3 sequence (DNA): TGTGCCAGCAGCCCAGGGTTTTTCGAGGAGACCCAGTACTTC. Translating gives CASSPGFFEETQYF.